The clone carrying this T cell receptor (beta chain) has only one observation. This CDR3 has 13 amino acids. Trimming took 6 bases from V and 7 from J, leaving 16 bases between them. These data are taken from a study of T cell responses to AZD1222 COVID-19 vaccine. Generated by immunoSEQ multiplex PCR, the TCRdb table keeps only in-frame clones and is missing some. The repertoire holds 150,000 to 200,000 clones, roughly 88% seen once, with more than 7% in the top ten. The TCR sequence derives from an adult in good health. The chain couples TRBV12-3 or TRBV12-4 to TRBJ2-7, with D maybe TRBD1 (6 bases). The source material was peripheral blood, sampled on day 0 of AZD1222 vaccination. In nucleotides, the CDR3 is TGTGCCAGCAGAATGGACAGATTTGGAGAGCAGTACTTC. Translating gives CASRMDRFGEQYF.